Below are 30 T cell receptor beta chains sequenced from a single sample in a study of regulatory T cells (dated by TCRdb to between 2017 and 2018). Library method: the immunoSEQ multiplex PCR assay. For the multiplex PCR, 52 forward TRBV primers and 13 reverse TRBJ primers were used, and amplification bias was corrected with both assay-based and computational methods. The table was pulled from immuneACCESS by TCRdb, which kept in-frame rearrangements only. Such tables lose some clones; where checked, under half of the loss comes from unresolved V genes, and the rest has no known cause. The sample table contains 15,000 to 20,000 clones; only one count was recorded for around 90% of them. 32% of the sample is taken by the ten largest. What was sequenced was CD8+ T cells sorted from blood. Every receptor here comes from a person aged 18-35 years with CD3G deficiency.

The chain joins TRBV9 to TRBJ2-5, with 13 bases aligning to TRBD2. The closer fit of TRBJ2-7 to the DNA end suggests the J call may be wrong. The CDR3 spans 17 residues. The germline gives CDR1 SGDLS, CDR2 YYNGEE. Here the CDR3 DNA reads TGTGCCAGCAGCTCCTCGGGGACTAGCGGGGACCCCTACGAGCAGTACTTC. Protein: CASSSSGTSGDPYEQYF.

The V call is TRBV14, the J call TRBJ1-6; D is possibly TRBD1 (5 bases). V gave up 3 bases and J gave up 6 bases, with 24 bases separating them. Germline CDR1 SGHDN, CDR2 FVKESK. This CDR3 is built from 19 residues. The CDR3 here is CASSQSGASITQPNSPLHF. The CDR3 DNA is TGTGCCAGCAGCCAGTCCGGGGCCTCCATCACGCAACCTAATTCACCCCTCCACTTT.

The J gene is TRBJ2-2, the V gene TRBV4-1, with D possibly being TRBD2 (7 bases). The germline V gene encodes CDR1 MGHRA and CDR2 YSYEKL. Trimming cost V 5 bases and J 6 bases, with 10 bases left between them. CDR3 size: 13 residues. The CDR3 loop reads CASSGGGAGELFF. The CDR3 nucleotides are TGCGCCAGCAGCGGGGGGGGCGCCGGGGAGCTGTTTTTT.

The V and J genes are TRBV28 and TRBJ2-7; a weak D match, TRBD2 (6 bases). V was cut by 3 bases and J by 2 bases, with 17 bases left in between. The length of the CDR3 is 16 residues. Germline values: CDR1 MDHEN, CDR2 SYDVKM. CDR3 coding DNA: TGTGCCAGCAGTTTGGGATACGGGACGGGGGCCTACGAGCAGTACTTC. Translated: CASSLGYGTGAYEQYF.

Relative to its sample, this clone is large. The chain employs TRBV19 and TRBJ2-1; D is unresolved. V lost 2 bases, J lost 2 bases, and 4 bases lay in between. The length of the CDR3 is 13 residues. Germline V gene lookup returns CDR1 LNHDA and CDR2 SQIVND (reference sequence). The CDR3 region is CASSITPYNEQFF. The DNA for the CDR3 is TGTGCCAGTAGTATAACCCCCTACAATGAGCAGTTCTTC.

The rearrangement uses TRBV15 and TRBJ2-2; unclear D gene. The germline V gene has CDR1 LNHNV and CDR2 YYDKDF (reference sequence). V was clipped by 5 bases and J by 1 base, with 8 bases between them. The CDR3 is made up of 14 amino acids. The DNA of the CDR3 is TGTGCCACCAGCGATTTGGGGAACACCGGGGAGCTGTTTTTT. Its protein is CATSDLGNTGELFF.

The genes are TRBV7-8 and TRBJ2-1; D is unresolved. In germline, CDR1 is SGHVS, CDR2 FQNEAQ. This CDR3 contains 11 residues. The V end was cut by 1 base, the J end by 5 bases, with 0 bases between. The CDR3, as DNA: TGTGCCAGCAGCTTAGACAATGAGCAGTTCTTC. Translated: CASSLDNEQFF.

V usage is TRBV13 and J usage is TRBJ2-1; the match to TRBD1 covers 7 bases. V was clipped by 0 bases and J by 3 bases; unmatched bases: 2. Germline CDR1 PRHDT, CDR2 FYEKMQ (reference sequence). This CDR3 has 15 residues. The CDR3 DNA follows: TGTGCCAGCAGCTTAGGGGACAGGCACTACAATGAGCAGTTCTTC. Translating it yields CASSLGDRHYNEQFF. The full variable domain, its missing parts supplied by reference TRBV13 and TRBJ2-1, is AAGVIQSPRHLIKEKRETATLKCYPIPRHDTVYWYQQGPGQDPQFLISFYEKMQSDKGSIPDRFSAQQFSDYHSELNMSSLELGDSALYFCASSLGDRHYNEQFFGPGTRLTVL.

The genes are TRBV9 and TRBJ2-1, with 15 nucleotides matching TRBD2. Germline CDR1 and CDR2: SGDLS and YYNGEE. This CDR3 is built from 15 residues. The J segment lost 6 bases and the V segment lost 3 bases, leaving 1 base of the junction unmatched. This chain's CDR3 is CASSGTSGGGNEQFF. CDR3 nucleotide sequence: TGTGCCAGCAGCGGGACTAGCGGGGGGGGCAATGAGCAGTTCTTC.

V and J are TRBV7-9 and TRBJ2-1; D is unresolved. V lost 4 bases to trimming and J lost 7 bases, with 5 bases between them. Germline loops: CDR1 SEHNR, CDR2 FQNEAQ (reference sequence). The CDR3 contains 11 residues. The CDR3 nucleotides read TGTGCCAGCAGCTGGGGAAATGAGCAGTTCTTC. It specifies CASSWGNEQFF.

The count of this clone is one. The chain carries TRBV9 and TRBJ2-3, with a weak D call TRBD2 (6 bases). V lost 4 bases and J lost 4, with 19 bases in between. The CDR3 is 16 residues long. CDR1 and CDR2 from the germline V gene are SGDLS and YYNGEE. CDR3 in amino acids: CASSPSGGDRADTQYF. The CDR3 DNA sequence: TGTGCCAGCAGCCCCAGCGGCGGGGATAGGGCAGATACGCAGTATTTT.

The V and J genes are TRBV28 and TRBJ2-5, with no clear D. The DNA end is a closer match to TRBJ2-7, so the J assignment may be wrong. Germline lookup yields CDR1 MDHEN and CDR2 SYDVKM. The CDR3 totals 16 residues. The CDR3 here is CASSLWRAMSDREQYF. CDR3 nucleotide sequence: TGTGCCAGCAGTTTATGGCGAGCAATGTCCGACCGCGAGCAGTACTTC.

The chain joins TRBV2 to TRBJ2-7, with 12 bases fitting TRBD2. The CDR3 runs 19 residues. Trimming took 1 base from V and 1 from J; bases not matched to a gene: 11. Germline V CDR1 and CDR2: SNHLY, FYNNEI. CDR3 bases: TGTGCCAGCAGTGAAGGGGGGGCTAGCGGGGGGGCCTATTCCTACGAGCAGTACTTC. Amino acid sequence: CASSEGGASGGAYSYEQYF.

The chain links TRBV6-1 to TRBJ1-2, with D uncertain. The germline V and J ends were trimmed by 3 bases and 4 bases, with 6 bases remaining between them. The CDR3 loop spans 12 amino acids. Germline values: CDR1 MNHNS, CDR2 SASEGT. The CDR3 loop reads CASSEDRYGYTF. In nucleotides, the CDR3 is TGTGCCAGCAGTGAGGACCGCTATGGCTACACCTTC.

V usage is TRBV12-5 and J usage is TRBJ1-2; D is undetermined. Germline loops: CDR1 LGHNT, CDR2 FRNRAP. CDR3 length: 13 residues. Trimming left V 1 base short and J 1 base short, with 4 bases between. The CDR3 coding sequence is TGTGCTAGTGGTTTGGACGGTAACTATGGCTACACCTTC. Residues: CASGLDGNYGYTF. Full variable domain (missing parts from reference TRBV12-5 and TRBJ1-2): DARVTQTPRHKVTEMGQEVTMRCQPILGHNTVFWYRQTMMQGLELLAYFRNRAPLDDSGMPKDRFSAEMPDATLATLKIQPSEPRDSAVYFCASGLDGNYGYTFGSGTRLTVV.

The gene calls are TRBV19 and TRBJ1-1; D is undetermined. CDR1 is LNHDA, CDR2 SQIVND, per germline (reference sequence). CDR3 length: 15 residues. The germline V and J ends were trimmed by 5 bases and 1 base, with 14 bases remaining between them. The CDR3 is CASSARREANTEAFF. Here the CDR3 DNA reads TGTGCCAGTAGTGCCAGAAGGGAGGCGAACACTGAAGCTTTCTTT.

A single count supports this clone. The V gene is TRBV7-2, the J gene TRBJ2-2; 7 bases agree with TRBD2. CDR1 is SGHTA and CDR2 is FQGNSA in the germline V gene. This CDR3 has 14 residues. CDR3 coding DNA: TGTGCTGTCGCGGCGGGGGAGGGGACCGGGGAGCTGTTTTTT. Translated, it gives CAVAAGEGTGELFF.

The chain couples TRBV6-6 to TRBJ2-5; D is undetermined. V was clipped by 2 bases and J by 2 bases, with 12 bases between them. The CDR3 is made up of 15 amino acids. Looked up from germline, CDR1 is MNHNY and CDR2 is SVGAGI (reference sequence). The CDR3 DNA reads TGTGCCAGCAGTTACCTCGCGGCTCCGCAAGAGACCCAGTACTTC. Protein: CASSYLAAPQETQYF.

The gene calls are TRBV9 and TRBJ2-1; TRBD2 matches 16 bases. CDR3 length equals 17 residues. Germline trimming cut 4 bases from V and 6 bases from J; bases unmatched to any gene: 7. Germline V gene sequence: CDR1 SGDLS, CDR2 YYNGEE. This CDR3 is CASSPGTSGGAFNEQFF. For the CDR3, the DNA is TGTGCCAGCAGCCCCGGGACTAGCGGGGGGGCCTTCAATGAGCAGTTCTTC.

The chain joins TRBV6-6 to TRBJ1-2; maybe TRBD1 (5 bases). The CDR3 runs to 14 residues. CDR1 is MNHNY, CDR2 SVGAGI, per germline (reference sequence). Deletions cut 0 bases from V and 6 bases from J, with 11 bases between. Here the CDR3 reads CASSYSPGSDGYTF. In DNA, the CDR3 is TGTGCCAGCAGTTACTCGCCAGGGTCGGATGGCTACACCTTC.

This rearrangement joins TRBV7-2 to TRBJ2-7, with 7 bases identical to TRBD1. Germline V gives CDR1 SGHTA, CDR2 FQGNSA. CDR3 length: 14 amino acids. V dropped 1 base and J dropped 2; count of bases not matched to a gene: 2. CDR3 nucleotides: TGTGCCAGCAGCTTAGTTGGGACAGCCTACGAGCAGTACTTC. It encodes CASSLVGTAYEQYF.

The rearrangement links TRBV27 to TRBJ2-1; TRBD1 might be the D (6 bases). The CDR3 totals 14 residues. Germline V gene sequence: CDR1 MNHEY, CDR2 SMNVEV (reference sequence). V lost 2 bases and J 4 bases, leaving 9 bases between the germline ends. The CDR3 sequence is CASSLRQGYNEQFF. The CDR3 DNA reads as TGTGCCAGCAGTTTACGTCAGGGGTACAATGAGCAGTTCTTC.

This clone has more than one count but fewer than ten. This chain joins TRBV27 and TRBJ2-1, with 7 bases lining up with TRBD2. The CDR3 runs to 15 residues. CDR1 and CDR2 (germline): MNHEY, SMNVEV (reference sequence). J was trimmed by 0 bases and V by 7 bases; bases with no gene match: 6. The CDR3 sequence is CASKAGGSSYNEQFF. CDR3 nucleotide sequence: TGTGCCAGCAAAGCCGGCGGGAGCTCCTACAATGAGCAGTTCTTC.

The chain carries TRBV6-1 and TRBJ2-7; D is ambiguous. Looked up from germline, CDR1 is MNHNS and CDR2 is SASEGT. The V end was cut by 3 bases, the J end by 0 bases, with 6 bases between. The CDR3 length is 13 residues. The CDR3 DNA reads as TGTGCCAGCAGTGATTACAACTCCTACGAGCAGTACTTC. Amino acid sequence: CASSDYNSYEQYF.

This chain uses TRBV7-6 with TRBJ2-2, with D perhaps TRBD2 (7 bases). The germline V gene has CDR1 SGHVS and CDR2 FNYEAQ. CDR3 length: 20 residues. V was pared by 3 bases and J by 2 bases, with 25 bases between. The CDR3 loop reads CASSLTVWAQGLLNTGELFF. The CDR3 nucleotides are TGTGCCAGCAGCTTGACTGTTTGGGCACAGGGACTATTAAACACCGGGGAGCTGTTTTTT.

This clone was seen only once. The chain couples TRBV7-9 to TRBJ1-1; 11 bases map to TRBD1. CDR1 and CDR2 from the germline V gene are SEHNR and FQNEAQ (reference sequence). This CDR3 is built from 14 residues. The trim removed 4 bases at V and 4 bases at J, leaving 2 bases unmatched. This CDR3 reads CASSYGTGGTEAFF. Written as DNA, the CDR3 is TGTGCCAGCAGCTACGGGACAGGGGGCACTGAAGCTTTCTTT.

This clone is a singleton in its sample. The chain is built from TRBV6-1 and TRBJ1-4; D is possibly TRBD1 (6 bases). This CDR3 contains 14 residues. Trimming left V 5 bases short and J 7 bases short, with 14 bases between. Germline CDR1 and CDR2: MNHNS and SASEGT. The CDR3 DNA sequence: TGTGCCAGCAGTATAACGGGGGCGGGTGAAAAACTGTTTTTT. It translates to CASSITGAGEKLFF.

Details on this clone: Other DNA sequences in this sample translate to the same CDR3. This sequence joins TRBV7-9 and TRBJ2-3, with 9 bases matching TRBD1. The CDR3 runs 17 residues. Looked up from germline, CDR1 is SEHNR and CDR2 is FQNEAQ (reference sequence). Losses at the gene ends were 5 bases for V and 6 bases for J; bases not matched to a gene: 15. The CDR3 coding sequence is TGTGCCAGCAGCACGGGTCCGGGACAGGGTCCAGCGGATACGCAGTATTTT. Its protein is CASSTGPGQGPADTQYF.

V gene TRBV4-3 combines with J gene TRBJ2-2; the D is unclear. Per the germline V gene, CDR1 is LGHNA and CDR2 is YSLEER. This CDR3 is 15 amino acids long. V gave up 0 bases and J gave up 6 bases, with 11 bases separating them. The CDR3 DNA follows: TGCGCCAGCAGCCAAGATCAGGTCCCTCCCGGGGAGCTGTTTTTT. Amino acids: CASSQDQVPPGELFF.

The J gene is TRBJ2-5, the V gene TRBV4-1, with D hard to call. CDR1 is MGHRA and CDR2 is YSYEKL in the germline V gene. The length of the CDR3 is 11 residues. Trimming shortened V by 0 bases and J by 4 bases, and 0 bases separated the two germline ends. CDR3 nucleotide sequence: TGCGCCAGCAGCCAAGAAGAGACCCAGTACTTC. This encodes CASSQEETQYF.